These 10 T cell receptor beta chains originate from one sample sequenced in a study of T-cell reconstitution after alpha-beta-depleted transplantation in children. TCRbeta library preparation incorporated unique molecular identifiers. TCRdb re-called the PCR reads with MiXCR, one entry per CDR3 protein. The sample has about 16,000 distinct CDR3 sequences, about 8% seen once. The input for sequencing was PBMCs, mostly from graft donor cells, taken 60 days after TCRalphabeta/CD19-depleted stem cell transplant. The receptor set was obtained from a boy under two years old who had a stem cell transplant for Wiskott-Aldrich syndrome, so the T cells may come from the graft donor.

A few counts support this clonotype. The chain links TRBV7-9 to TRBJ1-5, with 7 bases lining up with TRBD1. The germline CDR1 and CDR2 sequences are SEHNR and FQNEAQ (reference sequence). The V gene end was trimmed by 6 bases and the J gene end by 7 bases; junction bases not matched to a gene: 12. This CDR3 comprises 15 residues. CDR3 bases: TGTGCCAGCAGTTCACCAGGGGGACGGCCACAGCCCCAGCATTTT. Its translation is CASSSPGGRPQPQHF.

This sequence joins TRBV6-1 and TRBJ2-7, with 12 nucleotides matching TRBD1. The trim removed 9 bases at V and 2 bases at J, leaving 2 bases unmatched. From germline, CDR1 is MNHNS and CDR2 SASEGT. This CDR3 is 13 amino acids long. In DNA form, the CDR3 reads TGTGCCAGTGGGACAGGGGGCGCCTACGAGCAGTACTTC. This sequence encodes CASGTGGAYEQYF.

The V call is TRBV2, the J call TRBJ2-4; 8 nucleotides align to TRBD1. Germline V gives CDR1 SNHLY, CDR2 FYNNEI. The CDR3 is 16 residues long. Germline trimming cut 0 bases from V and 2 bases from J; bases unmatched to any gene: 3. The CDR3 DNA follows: TGTGCCAGCAGTGAAGCGCCCAGGGGGCCCAAAAACATTCAGTACTTC. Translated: CASSEAPRGPKNIQYF. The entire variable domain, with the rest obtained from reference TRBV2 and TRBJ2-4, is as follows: EPEVTQTPSHQVTQMGQEVILRCVPISNHLYFYWYRQILGQKVEFLVSFYNNEISEKSEIFDDQFSVERPDGSNFTLKIRSTKLEDSAMYFCASSEAPRGPKNIQYFGAGTRLSVL.

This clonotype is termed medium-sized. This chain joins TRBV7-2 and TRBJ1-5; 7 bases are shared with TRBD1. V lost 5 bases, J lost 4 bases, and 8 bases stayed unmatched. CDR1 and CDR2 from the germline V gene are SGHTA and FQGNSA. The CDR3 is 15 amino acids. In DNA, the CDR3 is TGTGCCAGCAGCGTCTCCGGGACAGATAATCAGCCCCAGCATTTT. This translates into CASSVSGTDNQPQHF.

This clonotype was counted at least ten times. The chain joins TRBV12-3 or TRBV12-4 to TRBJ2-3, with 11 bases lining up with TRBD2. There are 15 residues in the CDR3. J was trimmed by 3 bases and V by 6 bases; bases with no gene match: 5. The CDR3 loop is CASSQLAGVTDTQYF. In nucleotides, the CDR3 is TGTGCCAGCAGCCAACTAGCGGGAGTAACAGATACGCAGTATTTT.

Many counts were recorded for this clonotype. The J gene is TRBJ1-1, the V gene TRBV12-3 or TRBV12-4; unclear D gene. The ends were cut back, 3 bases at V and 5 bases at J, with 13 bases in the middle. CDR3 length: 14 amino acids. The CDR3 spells CASSFVQRRTEAFF. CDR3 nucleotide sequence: TGTGCCAGCAGTTTTGTCCAAAGAAGAACTGAAGCTTTCTTT.

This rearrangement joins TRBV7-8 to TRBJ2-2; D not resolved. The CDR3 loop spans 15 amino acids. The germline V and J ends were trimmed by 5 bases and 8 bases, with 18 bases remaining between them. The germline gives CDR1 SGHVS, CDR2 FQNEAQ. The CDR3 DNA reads TGTGCCAGCAGCCGGACCCCGCTGCCTGTAGGGGAGCTGTTTTTT. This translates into CASSRTPLPVGELFF.

The CDR3 DNA reads TGCAGTGCGAACGGTCAGGGGGCACGGGAGCAGTACTTC. Protein: CSANGQGAREQYF. The V call is TRBV20-1, the J call TRBJ2-7; 8 positions agree with TRBD1. CDR3 length equals 13 residues. V gave up 6 bases and J gave up 7 bases; unmatched junction bases: 11. Germline CDR1 is DFQATT and CDR2 is SNEGSKA (reference sequence).

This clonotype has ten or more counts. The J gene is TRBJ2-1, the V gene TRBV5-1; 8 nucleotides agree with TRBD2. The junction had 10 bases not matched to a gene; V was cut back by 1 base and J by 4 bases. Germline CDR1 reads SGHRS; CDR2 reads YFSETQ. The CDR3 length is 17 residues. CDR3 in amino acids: CASSLLGRAVVYNEQFF. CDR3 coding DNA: TGCGCCAGCAGCTTGCTCGGGAGGGCCGTTGTATACAATGAGCAGTTCTTC.

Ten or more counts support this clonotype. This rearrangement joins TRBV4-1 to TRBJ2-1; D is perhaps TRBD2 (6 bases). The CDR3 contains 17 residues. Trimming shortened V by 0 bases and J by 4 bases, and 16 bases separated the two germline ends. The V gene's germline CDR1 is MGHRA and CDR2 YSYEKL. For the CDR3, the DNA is TGCGCCAGCAGCCAAGAGGACGGAGGGCCCGGGTACAATGAGCAGTTCTTC. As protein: CASSQEDGGPGYNEQFF.